The sequence of this T cell receptor beta chain was determined in a study of CD8 T cells in Susac syndrome. Random hexamers were used to reverse transcribe about 0.45 to 1 ug of RNA. TCRdb independently ran MiXCR on the immunoSEQ multiplex PCR reads; one entry per CDR3 protein. The sample comprises 27,000 or so distinct CDR3 sequences, 94% of which are singletons, and about 0.27% rests with the top ten. The CDR3 covers 11 residues. Looked up from germline, CDR1 is LGHDT and CDR2 is YNNKEL (reference sequence). Trimming removed 6 bases from V and 6 bases from J, with 8 bases in between. The sequence came from a human donor in good health. What was sequenced was CD8+ T cells from PBMCs. This rearrangement joins TRBV3-1 to TRBJ2-5; perhaps TRBD2 as D (5 bases). Here the CDR3 reads CASSTGKTQYF. The CDR3 DNA is TGTGCCAGCAGTACCGGGAAGACCCAGTACTTC.